Listed here are 4 T cell receptor beta chains from one sample, sequenced in a study of tissue T cells after allogeneic stem cell transplantation. Method: immunoSEQ multiplex PCR; TCRdb's copy keeps in-frame clones and lacks some. The profile shows approximately 6,100 clones, about three quarters of them singletons. The sequencing here drew on blood, taken before transplantation. The receptor source for this set is a man between 40 and 75 years old who later had graft-versus-host disease after an allogeneic stem cell transplant.

The chain has TRBV7-9 and TRBJ1-6; 7 nucleotides match TRBD1. Germline V lookup: CDR1 SEHNR, CDR2 FQNEAQ (reference sequence). The V segment lost 5 bases and the J segment 9 bases; nucleotides outside the gene matches: 13. The CDR3 totals 16 residues. CDR3 in amino acids: CASSLLRTGESSPLHF. The CDR3 DNA follows: TGTGCCAGCAGCCTCCTCCGAACAGGGGAATCTTCACCCCTCCACTTT.

In its sample, this clone ranks as medium-sized. This sequence joins TRBV4-1 and TRBJ2-7, with D unresolved. Trimming pared 5 bases from V and 1 base from J, leaving 3 bases between. Looked up from germline, CDR1 is MGHRA and CDR2 is YSYEKL. The CDR3 length is 11 residues. The DNA of the CDR3 is TGCGCCAGCAGCAATTCCTACGAGCAGTACTTC. Its protein is CASSNSYEQYF.

The chain links TRBV7-9 to TRBJ2-5, with unresolved D. Germline CDR1 is SEHNR and CDR2 is FQNEAQ (reference sequence). The CDR3 has 14 amino acids. Trimming took off 4 bases at V and 4 bases at J, with 13 bases between the two ends. The CDR3 bases are TGTGCCAGCAGCTCCCTGGACCCCCGAGAGACCCAGTACTTC. As protein: CASSSLDPRETQYF.

This chain joins TRBV19 and TRBJ1-5; D is undetermined. The CDR3 loop spans 13 amino acids. Trimming took off 0 bases at V and 9 bases at J, with 9 bases between the two ends. The germline V gene encodes CDR1 LNHDA and CDR2 SQIVND (reference sequence). The DNA of the CDR3 is TGTGCCAGTAGTATAGAGGGTAAAGGGCCCCAGCATTTT. Residues: CASSIEGKGPQHF.